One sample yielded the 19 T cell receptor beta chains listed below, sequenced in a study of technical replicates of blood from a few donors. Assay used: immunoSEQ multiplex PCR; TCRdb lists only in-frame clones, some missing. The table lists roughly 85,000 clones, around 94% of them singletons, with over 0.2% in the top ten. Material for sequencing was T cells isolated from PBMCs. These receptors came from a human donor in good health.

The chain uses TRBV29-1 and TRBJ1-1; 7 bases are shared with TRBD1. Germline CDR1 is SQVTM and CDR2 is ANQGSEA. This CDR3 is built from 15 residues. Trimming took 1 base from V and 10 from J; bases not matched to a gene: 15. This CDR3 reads CSVEVLQGVIDVAFF. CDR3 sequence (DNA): TGCAGCGTTGAAGTTCTCCAGGGGGTTATTGACGTAGCTTTCTTT.

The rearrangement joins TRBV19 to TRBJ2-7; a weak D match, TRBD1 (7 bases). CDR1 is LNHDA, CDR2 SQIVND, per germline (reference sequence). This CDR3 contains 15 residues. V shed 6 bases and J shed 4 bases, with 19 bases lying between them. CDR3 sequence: CASSPQGGSMYEQYF. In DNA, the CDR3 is TGTGCCAGTAGCCCCCAGGGGGGAAGTATGTACGAGCAGTACTTC.

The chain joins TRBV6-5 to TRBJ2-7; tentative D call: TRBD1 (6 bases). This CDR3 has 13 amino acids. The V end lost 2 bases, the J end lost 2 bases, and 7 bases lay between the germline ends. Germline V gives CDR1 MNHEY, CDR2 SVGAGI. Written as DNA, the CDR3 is TGTGCCAGCAGTTACCGGACAGCCTACGAGCAGTACTTC. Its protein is CASSYRTAYEQYF.

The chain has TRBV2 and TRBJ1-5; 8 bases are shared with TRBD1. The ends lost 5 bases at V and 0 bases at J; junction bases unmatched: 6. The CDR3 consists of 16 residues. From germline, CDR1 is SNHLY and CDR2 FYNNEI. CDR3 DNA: TGTGCCAGCAGTCCTGACAGGGGAAATAGCAATCAGCCCCAGCATTTT. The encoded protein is CASSPDRGNSNQPQHF.

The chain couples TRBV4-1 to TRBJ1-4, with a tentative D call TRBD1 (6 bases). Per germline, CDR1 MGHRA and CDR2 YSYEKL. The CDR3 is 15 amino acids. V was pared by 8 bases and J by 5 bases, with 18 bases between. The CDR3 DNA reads TGCGCCAGCGCCACCGGAGCGGGGGCCAATGAAAAACTGTTTTTT. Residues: CASATGAGANEKLFF.

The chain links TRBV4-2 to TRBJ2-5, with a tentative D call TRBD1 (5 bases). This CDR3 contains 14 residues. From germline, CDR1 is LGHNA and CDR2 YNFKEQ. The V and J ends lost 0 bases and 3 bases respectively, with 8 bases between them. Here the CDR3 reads CASSQDLGEETQYF. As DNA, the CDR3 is TGTGCCAGCAGCCAAGATTTAGGGGAAGAGACCCAGTACTTC.

The CDR3 loop reads CASSQFGDSQETQYF. The DNA for the CDR3 is TGCGCCAGCAGTCAGTTTGGGGACAGTCAAGAGACCCAGTACTTC. The chain has TRBV5-1 and TRBJ2-5, with TRBD1 identical over 7 bases. This CDR3 is 15 amino acids long. CDR1 SGHRS and CDR2 YFSETQ come from the germline V gene. The V segment lost 5 bases and the J segment 2 bases; nucleotides outside the gene matches: 9.

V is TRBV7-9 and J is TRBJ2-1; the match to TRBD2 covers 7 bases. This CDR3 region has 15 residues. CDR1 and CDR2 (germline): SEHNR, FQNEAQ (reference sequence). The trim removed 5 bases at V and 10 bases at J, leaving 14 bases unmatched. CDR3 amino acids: CASSPFLRELGEQFF. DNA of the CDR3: TGTGCCAGCAGCCCGTTCTTGCGGGAGCTCGGGGAGCAGTTCTTC.

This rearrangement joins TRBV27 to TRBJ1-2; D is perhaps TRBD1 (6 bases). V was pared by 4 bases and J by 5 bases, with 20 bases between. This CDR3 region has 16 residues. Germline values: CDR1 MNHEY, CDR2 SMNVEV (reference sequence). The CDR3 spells CASSSFLGSTGYGYTF. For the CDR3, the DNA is TGTGCCAGCAGTTCCTTTTTGGGATCAACAGGGTATGGCTACACCTTC.

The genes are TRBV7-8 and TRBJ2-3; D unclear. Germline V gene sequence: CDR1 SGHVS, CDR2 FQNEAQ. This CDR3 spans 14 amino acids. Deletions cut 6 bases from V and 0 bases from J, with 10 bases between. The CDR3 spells CASRGSLSTDTQYF. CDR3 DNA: TGTGCCAGCAGAGGTAGCTTAAGCACAGATACGCAGTATTTT.

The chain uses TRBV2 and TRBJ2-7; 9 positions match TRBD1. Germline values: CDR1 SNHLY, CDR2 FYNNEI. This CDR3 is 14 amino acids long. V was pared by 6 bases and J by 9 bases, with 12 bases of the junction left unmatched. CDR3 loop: CASSIRDREMGQYF. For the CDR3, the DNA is TGTGCCAGCAGCATCCGGGACAGGGAAATGGGGCAGTACTTC.

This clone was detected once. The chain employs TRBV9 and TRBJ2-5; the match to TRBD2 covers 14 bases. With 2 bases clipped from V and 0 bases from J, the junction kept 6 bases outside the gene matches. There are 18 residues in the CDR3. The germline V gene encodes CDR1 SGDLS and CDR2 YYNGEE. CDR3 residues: CASSVGTSGGAYQETQYF. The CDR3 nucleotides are TGTGCCAGCAGCGTGGGGACTAGCGGGGGAGCGTACCAAGAGACCCAGTACTTC.

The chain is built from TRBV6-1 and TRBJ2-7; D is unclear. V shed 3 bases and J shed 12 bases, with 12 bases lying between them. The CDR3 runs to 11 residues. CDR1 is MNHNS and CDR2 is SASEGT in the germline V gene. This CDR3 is CASSESQRPYF. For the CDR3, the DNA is TGTGCCAGCAGTGAGTCCCAGAGGCCGTACTTC.

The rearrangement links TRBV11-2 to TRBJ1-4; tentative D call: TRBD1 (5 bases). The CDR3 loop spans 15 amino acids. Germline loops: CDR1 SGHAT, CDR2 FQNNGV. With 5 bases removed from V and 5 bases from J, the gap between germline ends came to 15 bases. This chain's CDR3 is CASSPLAGGNEKLFF. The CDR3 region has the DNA TGTGCCAGCAGCCCCCTGGCGGGGGGGAATGAAAAACTGTTTTTT.

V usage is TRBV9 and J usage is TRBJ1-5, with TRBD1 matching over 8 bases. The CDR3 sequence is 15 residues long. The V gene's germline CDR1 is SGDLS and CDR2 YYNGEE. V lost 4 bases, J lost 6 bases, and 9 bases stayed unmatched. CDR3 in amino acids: CASSRGRGQAQPQHF. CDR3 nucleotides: TGTGCCAGCAGCCGAGGAAGGGGACAGGCTCAGCCCCAGCATTTT.

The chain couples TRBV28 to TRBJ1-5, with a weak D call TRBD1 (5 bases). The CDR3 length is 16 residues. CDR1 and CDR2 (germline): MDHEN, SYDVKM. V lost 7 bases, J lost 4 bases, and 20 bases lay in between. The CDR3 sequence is CASNPYVGGLNQPQHF. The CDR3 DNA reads TGTGCCAGCAACCCTTATGTCGGGGGGTTAAATCAGCCCCAGCATTTT.

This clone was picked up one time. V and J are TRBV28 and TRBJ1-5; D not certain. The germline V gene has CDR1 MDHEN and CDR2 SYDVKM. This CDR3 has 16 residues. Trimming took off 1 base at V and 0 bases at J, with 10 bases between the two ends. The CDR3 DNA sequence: TGTGCCAGCAGTTTATTCTGGGGAGGTAGCAATCAGCCCCAGCATTTT. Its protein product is CASSLFWGGSNQPQHF.

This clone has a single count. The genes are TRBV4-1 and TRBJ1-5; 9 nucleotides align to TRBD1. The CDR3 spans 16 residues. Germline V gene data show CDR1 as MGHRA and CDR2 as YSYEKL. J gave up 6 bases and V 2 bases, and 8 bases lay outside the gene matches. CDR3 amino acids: CASSQPGTGRSQPQHF. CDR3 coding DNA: TGCGCCAGCAGCCAACCCGGGACAGGGAGGAGTCAGCCCCAGCATTTT.

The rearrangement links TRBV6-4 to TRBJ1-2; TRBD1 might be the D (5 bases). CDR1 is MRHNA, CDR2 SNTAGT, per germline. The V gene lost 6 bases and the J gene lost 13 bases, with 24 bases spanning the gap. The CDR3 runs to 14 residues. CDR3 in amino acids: CASRTTSLSGGITF. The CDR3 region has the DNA TGTGCCAGCAGGACTACCAGCCTTTCGGGGGGTATCACCTTC.